This TCR beta chain originates from a study of radiation and T cells in renal cell carcinoma. About the research overall: Nephrectomy followed 15 Gy stereotactic body radiation by 4 weeks.

Time point defined: blood 2 weeks post-SBRT. Documented treatment: 15 Gy SBRT to primary tumor, nephrectomy 4 weeks later. Clones were sequenced by immunoSEQ multiplex PCR, and TCRdb holds only the in-frame ones, with some missing. The sample contains 160,000 or so clones, approximately 90% of which appear only once. On this clone itself: Its antigen remains unknown.

The CDR3 has 11 amino acids. V lost 2 bases and J lost 2, with 1 base in between. Germline V CDR1 and CDR2: MNHNS, SASEGT. Notes on the study in general: Pretreatment tumor biopsies were lacking, so baseline clonotypes are unknown.

The chain couples TRBV6-1 to TRBJ2-7; D gene unclear. Source: blood, taken from a patient whose treatment included radiotherapy and nephrectomy. The sequence was obtained from a woman aged 50 to 65 with renal cell carcinoma. The CDR3 loop is CASSETYEQYF. The CDR3 coding sequence is TGTGCCAGCAGTGAAACCTACGAGCAGTACTTC.